The clone carrying this TCR beta chain was seen a handful of times. TCRdb reanalysed the 5' RACE reads using MiXCR and keeps one entry per CDR3 protein. The sample consists of 510,000 or so distinct CDR3 sequences, about a fifth of them appearing once. The sample is drawn from a study of T cells after yellow fever vaccination. At the level of the study: Preparation of fractions with low cell numbers was performed using SMART-Seq v4 Ultra Low Input.

The CDR3 extends over 14 amino acids. V shed 7 bases and J shed 3 bases, with 14 bases lying between them. Germline CDR1 is MNHNS and CDR2 is SASEGT. The chain links TRBV6-1 to TRBJ2-3, with D tentatively TRBD1 or TRBD2 (7 bases each). The receptor's source is a man aged 25-40 years who received the YFV17D yellow fever vaccine. The material sequenced was PBMCs, taken 15 days after the yellow fever booster vaccination. In DNA, the CDR3 is TGTGCCAGCAACCCAGGGGGAGGGACAGATACGCAGTATTTT. It yields the protein CASNPGGGTDTQYF.